The 9 T cell receptor beta chains listed next were all sequenced from one sample in a study of OX40 agonist ivuxolimab in advanced cancers. Assay used: immunoSEQ multiplex PCR; TCRdb lists only in-frame clones, some missing. The data contain roughly 70,000 clones, 65% to 85% of them seen just once; the ten biggest clones take up approximately 1%. This specimen was CD4+ or CD8+ T cells sorted from blood, taken in a trial of the OX40 agonist ivuxolimab. The receptors here all came from an adult with an advanced solid tumor such as melanoma, head and neck, liver or kidney cancer.

V usage is TRBV7-9 and J usage is TRBJ2-3; 10 nucleotides align to TRBD1. Unmatched junction bases numbered 4, after V lost 3 bases and J lost 1 base. The CDR3 consists of 16 residues. Germline V gene sequence: CDR1 SEHNR, CDR2 FQNEAQ (reference sequence). The CDR3 spells CASSLGTGDGTDTQYF. CDR3 DNA sequence: TGTGCCAGCAGCTTGGGGACAGGGGACGGCACAGATACGCAGTATTTT.

Written as DNA, the CDR3 is TGTGCCAGCACTCCTGGGACCTCTTACCAAGAGACCCAGTACTTC. This gives the protein CASTPGTSYQETQYF. This sequence joins TRBV6-1 and TRBJ2-5; either TRBD1 or TRBD2 may supply D (5 bases each). The V gene's germline CDR1 is MNHNS and CDR2 SASEGT. The CDR3 runs to 15 residues. With 7 bases removed from V and 0 bases from J, the gap between germline ends came to 15 bases.

The chain combines TRBV6-4 with TRBJ1-1, with unresolved D. The CDR3 spans 13 residues. The V gene lost 6 bases and the J gene lost 1 base, with 9 bases spanning the gap. From germline, CDR1 is MRHNA and CDR2 SNTAGT. The CDR3 DNA is TGTGCCAGCAGGGGCAGGACGAACACTGAAGCTTTCTTT. Its translation: CASRGRTNTEAFF.

J is TRBJ2-7 and V is TRBV4-2; D might be TRBD1 or TRBD2, each matching 5 bases. The V and J ends lost 3 bases and 2 bases respectively, with 14 bases between them. The CDR3 contains 15 residues. Germline V gene data show CDR1 as LGHNA and CDR2 as YNFKEQ. The CDR3 coding sequence is TGTGCCAGCAGCCATAGTGGGACCGATACCTACGAGCAGTACTTC. Its translation: CASSHSGTDTYEQYF.

The chain uses TRBV28 and TRBJ1-1; the D gene is possibly TRBD1 (5 bases). Deletions cut 2 bases from V and 13 bases from J, with 17 bases between. CDR1 is MDHEN, CDR2 SYDVKM, per germline. The CDR3 is 13 residues long. CDR3 in amino acids: CASSLGGGPELFF. The DNA for the CDR3 is TGTGCCAGCAGTTTAGGGGGTGGTCCCGAACTTTTCTTT.

The V call is TRBV28, the J call TRBJ2-7; 9 positions match TRBD1. The CDR3 sequence is 16 residues long. V shed 3 bases and J 2 bases; nucleotides not matched to a gene: 8. Germline CDR1 MDHEN, CDR2 SYDVKM. The CDR3 coding sequence is TGTGCCAGCAGTTTTTACGGGACAGGGAAGACCTACGAGCAGTACTTC. Its translation: CASSFYGTGKTYEQYF.

This chain uses TRBV28 with TRBJ1-1; D might be TRBD1 (6 bases). The CDR3 covers 14 residues. Germline V gene lookup returns CDR1 MDHEN and CDR2 SYDVKM. Trimming left V 11 bases short and J 2 bases short, with 18 bases between. CDR3 coding DNA: TGTGCCTCCAACCGGGACACCACAAACACTGAAGCTTTCTTT. As protein: CASNRDTTNTEAFF.

This rearrangement joins TRBV2 to TRBJ2-5; D unclear. This CDR3 region has 15 residues. CDR1 SNHLY and CDR2 FYNNEI come from the germline V gene. The V gene lost 7 bases and the J gene lost 5 bases, with 20 bases spanning the gap. Here the CDR3 reads CASTLQDLPWETQYF. The DNA of the CDR3 is TGTGCCAGCACATTGCAAGACCTTCCGTGGGAGACCCAGTACTTC.

The CDR3 nucleotides read TGTGCCAGCAGAGGAGATAGGGTGGGACAGGGCACAGATACGCAGTATTTT. It yields the protein CASRGDRVGQGTDTQYF. The J gene is TRBJ2-3, the V gene TRBV5-6; 8 nucleotides agree with TRBD1. Losses at the gene ends were 5 bases for V and 1 base for J; bases not matched to a gene: 12. CDR3 length equals 17 residues. Per germline, CDR1 SGHDT and CDR2 YYEEEE.